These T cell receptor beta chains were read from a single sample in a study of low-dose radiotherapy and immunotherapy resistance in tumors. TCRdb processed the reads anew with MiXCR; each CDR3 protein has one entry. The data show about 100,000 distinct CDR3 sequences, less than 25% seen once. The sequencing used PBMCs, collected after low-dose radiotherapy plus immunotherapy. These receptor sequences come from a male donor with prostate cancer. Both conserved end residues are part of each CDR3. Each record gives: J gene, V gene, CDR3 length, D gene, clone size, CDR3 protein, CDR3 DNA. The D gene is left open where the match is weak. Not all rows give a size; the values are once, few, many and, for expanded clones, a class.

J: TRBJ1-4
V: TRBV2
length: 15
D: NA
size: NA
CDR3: CASSELGVTNEKLFF
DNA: TGTGCCAGCAGTGAGTTAGGAGTCACTAATGAAAAACTGTTTTTT

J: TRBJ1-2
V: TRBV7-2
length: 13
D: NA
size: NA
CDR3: CASRAGQWDGYTF
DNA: TGTGCCAGCAGGGCCGGGCAGTGGGATGGCTACACCTTC

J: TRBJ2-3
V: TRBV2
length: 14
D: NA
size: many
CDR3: CAGAGGTGTDTQYF
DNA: TGTGCCGGGGCTGGGGGGACCGGCACAGATACGCAGTATTTT

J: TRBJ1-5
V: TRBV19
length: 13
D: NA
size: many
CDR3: CASSGSPNQPQHF
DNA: TGTGCCAGCAGTGGGAGTCCGAATCAGCCCCAGCATTTT

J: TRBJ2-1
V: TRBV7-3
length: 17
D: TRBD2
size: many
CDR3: CASSLSPGLAYGHEQFF
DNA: TGTGCCAGCAGCTTATCCCCGGGACTAGCTTACGGCCATGAGCAGTTCTTC

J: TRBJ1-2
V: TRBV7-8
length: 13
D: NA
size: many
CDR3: CASSLPARGGYTF
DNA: TGTGCCAGCAGCTTGCCGGCACGTGGTGGCTACACCTTC

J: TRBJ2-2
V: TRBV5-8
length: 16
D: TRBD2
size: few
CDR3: CASSLYLAGITGELFF
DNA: TGTGCCAGCAGCTTGTACCTAGCGGGAATCACCGGGGAGCTGTTTTTT

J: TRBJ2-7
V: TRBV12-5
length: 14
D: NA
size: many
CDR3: CASGDRASSYEQYF
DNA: TGTGCTAGTGGGGACCGGGCCTCCTCCTACGAGCAGTACTTC

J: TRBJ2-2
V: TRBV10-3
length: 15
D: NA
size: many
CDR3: CAISLRQGRAGELFF
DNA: TGTGCCATCAGCTTAAGACAGGGGAGGGCCGGGGAGCTGTTTTTT

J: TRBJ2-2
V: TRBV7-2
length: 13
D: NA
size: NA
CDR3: CASSFVKSGELFF
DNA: TGTGCCAGCAGCTTCGTCAAGTCCGGGGAGCTGTTTTTT

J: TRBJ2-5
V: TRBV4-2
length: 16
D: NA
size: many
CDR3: CASSQSPQGGRETQYF
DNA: TGTGCCAGCAGCCAATCCCCTCAGGGGGGGCGGGAGACCCAGTACTTC

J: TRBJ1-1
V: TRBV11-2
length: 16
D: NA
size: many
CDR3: CASSTPSWGGNTEAFF
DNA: TGTGCCAGCAGCACCCCGTCTTGGGGGGGGAACACTGAAGCTTTCTTT

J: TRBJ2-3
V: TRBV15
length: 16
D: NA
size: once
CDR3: CATSAEGRGETDRPYF
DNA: TGTGCCACCAGCGCCGAGGGCAGGGGGGAGACAGATAGGCCGTATTTT

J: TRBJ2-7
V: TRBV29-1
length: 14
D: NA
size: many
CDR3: CSVEVPGLLSEQYF
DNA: TGCAGCGTTGAGGTGCCGGGACTGTTAAGCGAGCAGTACTTC

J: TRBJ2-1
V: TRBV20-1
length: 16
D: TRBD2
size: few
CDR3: CSARDPGGSSYNEQFF
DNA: TGCAGTGCTAGGGACCCGGGAGGGAGCTCCTACAATGAGCAGTTCTTC

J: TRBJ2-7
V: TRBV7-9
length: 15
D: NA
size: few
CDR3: CASGGPGLTFDEQYF
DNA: TGTGCCAGCGGGGGGCCGGGACTCACCTTTGACGAGCAGTACTTC

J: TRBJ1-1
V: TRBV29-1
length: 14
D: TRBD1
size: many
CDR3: CSVFITGGGAEAFF
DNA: TGCAGCGTTTTCATAACAGGGGGGGGGGCTGAAGCTTTCTTT

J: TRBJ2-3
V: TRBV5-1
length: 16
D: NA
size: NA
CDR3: CASSLSAATSTDTQYF
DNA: TGCGCCAGCAGCTTGAGCGCGGCCACTAGCACAGATACGCAGTATTTT

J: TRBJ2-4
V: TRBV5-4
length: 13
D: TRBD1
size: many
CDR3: CASSWDREDIQYF
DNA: TGTGCCAGCAGCTGGGACAGGGAAGACATTCAGTACTTC

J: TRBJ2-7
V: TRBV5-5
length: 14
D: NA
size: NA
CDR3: CASSLWQGIEKQYF
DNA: TGTGCCAGCAGCTTGTGGCAGGGGATTGAAAAGCAGTACTTC

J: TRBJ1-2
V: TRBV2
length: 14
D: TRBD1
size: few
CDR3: CASKTDRGDYGYTF
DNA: TGTGCCAGCAAAACGGACAGGGGGGACTATGGCTACACCTTC

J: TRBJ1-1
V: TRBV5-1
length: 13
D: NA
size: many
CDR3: CASRPSGPTEAFF
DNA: TGCGCCAGCAGGCCCAGCGGTCCCACTGAAGCTTTCTTT

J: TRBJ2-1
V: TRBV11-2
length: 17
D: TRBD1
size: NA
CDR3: CASSLGPGQGSYNEQFF
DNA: TGTGCCAGCAGCTTAGGGCCGGGACAGGGCTCCTACAATGAGCAGTTCTTC

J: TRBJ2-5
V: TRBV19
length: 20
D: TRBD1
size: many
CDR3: CASSTLTDRGLDGPKETQYF
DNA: TGTGCCAGTAGTACCCTCACGGACAGGGGGCTGGATGGGCCGAAAGAGACCCAGTACTTC

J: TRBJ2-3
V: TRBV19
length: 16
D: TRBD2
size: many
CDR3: CASSARLATSTDTQYF
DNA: TGTGCCAGTAGTGCCCGACTAGCAACTAGCACAGATACGCAGTATTTT

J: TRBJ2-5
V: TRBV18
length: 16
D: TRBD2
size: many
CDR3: CASSLTSGGSGETQYF
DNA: TGTGCCAGCTCACTGACTAGCGGGGGAAGTGGAGAGACCCAGTACTTC

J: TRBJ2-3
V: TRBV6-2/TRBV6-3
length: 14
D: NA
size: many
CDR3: CASSYPGGTDTQYF
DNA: TGTGCCAGCAGTTACCCGGGGGGCACAGATACGCAGTATTTT

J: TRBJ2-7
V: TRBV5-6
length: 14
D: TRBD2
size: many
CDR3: CASGKGLAGDEQYF
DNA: TGTGCCAGCGGGAAAGGACTAGCGGGAGACGAGCAGTACTTC

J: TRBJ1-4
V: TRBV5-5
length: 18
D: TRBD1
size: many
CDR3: CASSWGQGAPGLAEKLFF
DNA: TGTGCCAGCAGCTGGGGACAGGGGGCGCCGGGATTGGCTGAAAAACTGTTTTTT

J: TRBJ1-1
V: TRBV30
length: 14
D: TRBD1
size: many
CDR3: CAWSVRGQDTEAFF
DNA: TGTGCCTGGAGTGTACGGGGACAGGACACTGAAGCTTTCTTT

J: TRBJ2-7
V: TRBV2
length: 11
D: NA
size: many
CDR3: CAINKDYEQYF
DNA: TGTGCCATCAACAAGGACTACGAGCAGTACTTC

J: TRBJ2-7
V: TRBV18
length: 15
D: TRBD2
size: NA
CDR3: CASSPGTSAAYEQYF
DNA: TGTGCCAGCTCACCTGGGACTAGCGCCGCCTACGAGCAGTACTTC

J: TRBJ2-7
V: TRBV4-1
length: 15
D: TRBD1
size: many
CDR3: CASGSGSTGVYEQYF
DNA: TGCGCCAGCGGCTCGGGTAGTACAGGGGTCTACGAGCAGTACTTC

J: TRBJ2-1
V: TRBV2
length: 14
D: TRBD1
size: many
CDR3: CASKGQGGGDEQFF
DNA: TGTGCCAGCAAAGGACAGGGGGGAGGAGATGAGCAGTTCTTC

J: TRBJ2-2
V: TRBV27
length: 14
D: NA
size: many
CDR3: CASMDSNFLGELFF
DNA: TGTGCCAGCATGGACAGCAATTTCTTAGGGGAGCTGTTTTTT

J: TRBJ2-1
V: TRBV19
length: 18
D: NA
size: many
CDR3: CASSISGSRFLYYNEQFF
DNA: TGTGCCAGTAGTATTTCAGGCAGTCGCTTCCTCTACTACAATGAGCAGTTCTTC